These 15 T cell receptor beta chains came from one sample sequenced in a study of human versus mouse CDR3 diversity and MHC coevolution. Libraries were prepared by immunoSEQ multiplex PCR; TCRdb keeps only in-frame clonotypes and omits some of them. The sample has about 77,000 clones; around 93% are singletons. The sample comprised naive CD4+ T cells from blood. Subset given: CD45RO-negative CD62L-positive naive CD4 T cells. These receptors all stem from a person between 25 and 70 years old in good health.

The chain employs TRBV28 and TRBJ1-5; the D gene is possibly TRBD1 (6 bases). The CDR3 runs to 13 residues. Germline assignment: CDR1 MDHEN and CDR2 SYDVKM. V dropped 6 bases and J dropped 7 bases, with 13 bases sitting between them. For the CDR3, the DNA is TGTGCCAGCAGACAGGGCTCTGGACAGCCCCAGCATTTT. Encoded protein: CASRQGSGQPQHF.

This chain connects TRBV18 to TRBJ1-2; D unclear. The V gene's germline CDR1 is KGHSH and CDR2 LQKENI. With 5 bases removed from V and 5 bases from J, the gap between germline ends came to 9 bases. CDR3 length equals 12 residues. Written as DNA, the CDR3 is TGTGCCAGCTCATTTCCCCCATATGGCTACACCTTC. Protein: CASSFPPYGYTF.

The rearrangement links TRBV10-3 to TRBJ1-1; tentative D call: TRBD1 (6 bases). The length of the CDR3 is 13 residues. The germline CDR1 and CDR2 sequences are ENHRY and SYGVKD. Trimming cost V 4 bases and J 6 bases, with 12 bases left between them. CDR3 in DNA: TGTGCCATCAGTGCCTACAGGGAATCTGAAGCTTTCTTT. Its protein is CAISAYRESEAFF.

The rearrangement joins TRBV19 to TRBJ1-1, with D uncertain. Trimming pared 7 bases from V and 4 bases from J, leaving 19 bases between. Germline CDR1 is LNHDA and CDR2 is SQIVND (reference sequence). This CDR3 is 15 amino acids long. Written as DNA, the CDR3 is TGTGCCAGTACCTCCGGGAGCGCAGGTTCCACTGAAGCTTTCTTT. Protein: CASTSGSAGSTEAFF.

The genes are TRBV28 and TRBJ1-1, with D unresolved. V was shortened by 4 bases and J by 11 bases, with 17 bases between the two germline ends. Germline CDR1 and CDR2: MDHEN and SYDVKM. The CDR3 contains 13 residues. CDR3 in DNA: TGTGCCAGCAGTTCACGGCCGGTCGCGGGGGCTTTCTTT. Encoded protein: CASSSRPVAGAFF.

The chain is built from TRBV28 and TRBJ1-2; a weak D match, TRBD1 (6 bases). The CDR3 is 15 residues long. Germline values: CDR1 MDHEN, CDR2 SYDVKM. Trimming cost V 5 bases and J 4 bases, with 17 bases left between them. CDR3 coding DNA: TGTGCCAGCAGTCCCCCCCCCGGGACACCCTATGGCTACACCTTC. Its translation: CASSPPPGTPYGYTF.

Only a few counts were recorded for this clone. The gene calls are TRBV29-1 and TRBJ1-1; D is undetermined. The V end was cut by 6 bases, the J end by 1 base, with 12 bases between. CDR1 is SQVTM, CDR2 ANQGSEA, per germline. The CDR3 is 13 amino acids. CDR3 loop: CSVLNIPNTEAFF. For the CDR3, the DNA is TGCAGCGTATTAAATATTCCGAACACTGAAGCTTTCTTT.

The genes are TRBV6-4 and TRBJ2-1; tentative D call: TRBD2 (5 bases). Germline CDR1 and CDR2: MRHNA and SNTAGT. The V gene lost 0 bases and the J gene lost 9 bases, with 12 bases spanning the gap. The length of the CDR3 is 14 residues. Here the CDR3 reads CASSDSNGIPEQFF. CDR3 nucleotides: TGTGCCAGCAGTGACTCAAACGGGATCCCTGAGCAGTTCTTC.

The genes are TRBV10-3 and TRBJ1-6; TRBD1 matches at 9 bases. From germline, CDR1 is ENHRY and CDR2 SYGVKD. This CDR3 is built from 13 residues. The V gene end was trimmed by 8 bases and the J gene end by 8 bases; junction bases not matched to a gene: 4. This CDR3 is CAIRQGVDSPLHF. Written as DNA, the CDR3 is TGTGCCATCCGACAGGGGGTTGATTCACCCCTCCACTTT.

A remark on this clone: An end of the junction differs from the germline gene, which may be a read error. V usage is TRBV5-1 and J usage is TRBJ2-7, with D tentatively TRBD2 (6 bases). The germline V gene has CDR1 SGHRS and CDR2 YFSETQ. CDR3 length: 15 residues. CDR3 in amino acids: CASSLGGGIAYEQYF. CDR3 coding DNA: TGCGCCAGCAGTTTGGGTGGCGGGATTGCGTACGAGCAGTACTTC.

The gene calls are TRBV5-1 and TRBJ1-2, with 11 bases lining up with TRBD1. CDR3 size: 15 residues. With 3 bases clipped from V and 4 bases from J, the junction kept 5 bases outside the gene matches. Germline V gene lookup returns CDR1 SGHRS and CDR2 YFSETQ. CDR3 sequence: CASSYPDRGLYGYTF. As DNA, the CDR3 is TGCGCCAGCAGCTACCCGGACAGGGGGCTCTATGGCTACACCTTC.

The chain uses TRBV19 and TRBJ2-7; 9 bases align to TRBD1. The germline V gene has CDR1 LNHDA and CDR2 SQIVND (reference sequence). The CDR3 is 15 amino acids. Trimming cost V 6 bases and J 4 bases; bases outside gene matches: 10. In nucleotides, the CDR3 is TGTGCCAGTAGACAGACCGGGACAGGGCTTTACGAGCAGTACTTC. Protein product: CASRQTGTGLYEQYF.

This chain uses TRBV29-1 with TRBJ2-1; TRBD2 matches 11 bases. The CDR3 loop spans 16 amino acids. Germline V CDR1 and CDR2: SQVTM, ANQGSEA. V gave up 4 bases and J gave up 2 bases; unmatched junction bases: 7. CDR3 residues: CSVGSSGRTTYNEQFF. The CDR3 DNA is TGCAGCGTTGGCTCTAGCGGGAGGACTACCTACAATGAGCAGTTCTTC.

The rearrangement joins TRBV19 to TRBJ1-1; 8 nucleotides match TRBD1. The CDR3 has 16 residues. Germline V lookup: CDR1 LNHDA, CDR2 SQIVND (reference sequence). The trim removed 5 bases at V and 0 bases at J, leaving 8 bases unmatched. The CDR3 sequence: CASSPRTGYMNTEAFF. CDR3 sequence (DNA): TGTGCCAGTAGTCCAAGGACAGGGTACATGAACACTGAAGCTTTCTTT.

V usage is TRBV19 and J usage is TRBJ1-1; D remains ambiguous. With 3 bases removed from V and 0 bases from J, the gap between germline ends came to 8 bases. CDR1 is LNHDA and CDR2 is SQIVND in the germline V gene (reference sequence). The CDR3 is made up of 14 amino acids. This CDR3 is CASSIDGLNTEAFF. The CDR3 nucleotides are TGTGCCAGTAGTATCGACGGGTTGAACACTGAAGCTTTCTTT.